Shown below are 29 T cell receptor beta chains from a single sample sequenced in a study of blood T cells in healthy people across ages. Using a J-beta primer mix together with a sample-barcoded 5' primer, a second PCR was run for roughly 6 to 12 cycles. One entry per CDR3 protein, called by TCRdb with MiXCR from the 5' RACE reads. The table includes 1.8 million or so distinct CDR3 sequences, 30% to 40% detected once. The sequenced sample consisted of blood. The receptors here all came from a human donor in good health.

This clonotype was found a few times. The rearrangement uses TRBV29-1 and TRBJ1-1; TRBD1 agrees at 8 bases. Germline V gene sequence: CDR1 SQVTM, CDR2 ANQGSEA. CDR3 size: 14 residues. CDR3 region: CSTNRGKGGAEAFF. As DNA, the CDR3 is TGCAGTACGAACAGGGGGAAAGGGGGAGCTGAAGCTTTCTTT.

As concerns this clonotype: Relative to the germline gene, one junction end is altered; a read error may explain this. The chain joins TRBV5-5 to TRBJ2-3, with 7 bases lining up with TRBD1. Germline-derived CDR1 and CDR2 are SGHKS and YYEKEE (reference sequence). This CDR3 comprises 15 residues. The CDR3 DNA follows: TGTGCCAGCAGCTTGGTATACAGGGGCACAGATGCGCAGTATTTT. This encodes CASSLVYRGTDAQYF.

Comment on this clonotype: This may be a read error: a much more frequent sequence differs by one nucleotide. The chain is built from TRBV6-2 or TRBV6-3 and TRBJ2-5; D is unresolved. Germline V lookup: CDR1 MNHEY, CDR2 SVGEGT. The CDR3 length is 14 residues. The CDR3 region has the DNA TGTGCCAGCAGGTACTCCCAGTTTCGAGAGACCCAGTACTTC. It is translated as CASRYSQFRETQYF.

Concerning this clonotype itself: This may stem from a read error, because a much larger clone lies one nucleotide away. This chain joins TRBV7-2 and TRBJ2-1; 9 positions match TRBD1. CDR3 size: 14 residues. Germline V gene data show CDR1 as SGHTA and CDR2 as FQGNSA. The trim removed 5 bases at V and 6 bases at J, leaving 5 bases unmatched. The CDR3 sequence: CASSEGQGFNEQFF. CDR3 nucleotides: TGTGCCAGCAGCGAGGGACAGGGATTCAATGAGCAGTTCTTC.

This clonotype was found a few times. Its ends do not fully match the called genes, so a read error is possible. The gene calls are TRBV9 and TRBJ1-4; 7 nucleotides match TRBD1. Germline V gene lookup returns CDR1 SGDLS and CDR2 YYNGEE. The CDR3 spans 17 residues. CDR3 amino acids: CASSDGTESATDEKLFF. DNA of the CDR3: TGTGCCAGCAGCGATGGGACAGAATCTGCAACTGATGAAAAACTGTTTTTT.

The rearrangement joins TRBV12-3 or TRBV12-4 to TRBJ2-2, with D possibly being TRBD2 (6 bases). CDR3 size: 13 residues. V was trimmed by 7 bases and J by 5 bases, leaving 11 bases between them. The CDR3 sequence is CASKDYSTGELFF. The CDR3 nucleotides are TGTGCCAGCAAGGACTACTCAACCGGGGAGCTGTTTTTT.

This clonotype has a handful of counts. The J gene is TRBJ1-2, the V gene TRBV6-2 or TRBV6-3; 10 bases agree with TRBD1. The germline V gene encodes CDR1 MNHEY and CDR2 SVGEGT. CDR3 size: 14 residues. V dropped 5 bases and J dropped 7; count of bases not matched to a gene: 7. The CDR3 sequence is CASSNRDRGGGYTF. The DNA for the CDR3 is TGTGCCAGCAGTAACCGGGACAGGGGAGGTGGCTACACCTTC.

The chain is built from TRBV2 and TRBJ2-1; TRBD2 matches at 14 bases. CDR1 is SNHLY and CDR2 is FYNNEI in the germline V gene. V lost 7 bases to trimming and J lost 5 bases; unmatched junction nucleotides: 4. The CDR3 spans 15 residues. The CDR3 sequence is CASNTGLAGDNEQFF. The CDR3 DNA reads TGTGCCAGCAACACGGGACTAGCGGGGGACAATGAGCAGTTCTTC.

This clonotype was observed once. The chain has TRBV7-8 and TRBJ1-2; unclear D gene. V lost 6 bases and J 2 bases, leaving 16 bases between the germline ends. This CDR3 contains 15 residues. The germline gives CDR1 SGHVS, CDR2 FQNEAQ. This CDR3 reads CASRPIRALNYGYTF. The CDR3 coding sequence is TGTGCCAGCAGACCAATCCGGGCCCTAAACTATGGCTACACCTTC.

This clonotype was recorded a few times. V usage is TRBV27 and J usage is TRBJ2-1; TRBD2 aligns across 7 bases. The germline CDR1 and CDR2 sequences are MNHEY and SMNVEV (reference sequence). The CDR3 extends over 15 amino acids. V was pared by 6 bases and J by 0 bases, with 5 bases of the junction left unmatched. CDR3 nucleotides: TGTGCCAGCAGGCAGTGGGGGGGCTCCTACAATGAGCAGTTCTTC. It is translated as CASRQWGGSYNEQFF.

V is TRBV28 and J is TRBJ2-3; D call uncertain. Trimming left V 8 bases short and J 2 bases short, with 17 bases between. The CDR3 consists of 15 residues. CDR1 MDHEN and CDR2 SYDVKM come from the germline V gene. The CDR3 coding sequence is TGTGCCAGCCGGCATGGGTATCGACCCACAGATACGCAGTATTTT. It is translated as CASRHGYRPTDTQYF.

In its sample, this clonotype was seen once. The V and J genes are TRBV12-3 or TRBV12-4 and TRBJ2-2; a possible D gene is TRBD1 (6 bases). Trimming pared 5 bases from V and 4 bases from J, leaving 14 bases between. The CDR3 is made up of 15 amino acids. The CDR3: CASSPMTGATGELFF. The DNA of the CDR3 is TGTGCCAGCAGTCCCATGACAGGAGCCACCGGGGAGCTGTTTTTT.

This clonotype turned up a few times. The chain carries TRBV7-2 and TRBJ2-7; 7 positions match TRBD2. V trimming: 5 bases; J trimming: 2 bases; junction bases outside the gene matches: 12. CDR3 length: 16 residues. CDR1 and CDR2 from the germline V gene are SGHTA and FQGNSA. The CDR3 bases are TGTGCCAGCAGCCGTTTATCGGCTAGCGGAACCTACGAGCAGTACTTC. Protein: CASSRLSASGTYEQYF.

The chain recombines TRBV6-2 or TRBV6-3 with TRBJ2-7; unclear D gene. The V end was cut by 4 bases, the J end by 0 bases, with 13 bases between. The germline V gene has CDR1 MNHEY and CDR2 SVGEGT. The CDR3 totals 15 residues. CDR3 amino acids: CASSSPPRASYEQYF. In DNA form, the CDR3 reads TGTGCCAGCAGTTCCCCGCCCCGGGCCTCCTACGAGCAGTACTTC.

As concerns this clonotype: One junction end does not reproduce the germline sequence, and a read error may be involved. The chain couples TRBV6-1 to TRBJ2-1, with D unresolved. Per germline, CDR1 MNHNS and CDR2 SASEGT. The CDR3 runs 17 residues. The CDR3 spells CASSEVTWGKPGNEQFF. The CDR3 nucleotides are TGTGCCAGCAGCGAAGTAACGTGGGGTAAACCAGGCAATGAGCAGTTCTTC.

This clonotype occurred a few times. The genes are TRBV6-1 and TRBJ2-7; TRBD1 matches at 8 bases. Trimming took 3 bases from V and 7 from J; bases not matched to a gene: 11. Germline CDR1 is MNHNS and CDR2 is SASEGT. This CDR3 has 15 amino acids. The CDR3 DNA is TGTGCCAGCAGTGATGGACAGGGTCGGGTGAGAGAGCAGTACTTC. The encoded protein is CASSDGQGRVREQYF.

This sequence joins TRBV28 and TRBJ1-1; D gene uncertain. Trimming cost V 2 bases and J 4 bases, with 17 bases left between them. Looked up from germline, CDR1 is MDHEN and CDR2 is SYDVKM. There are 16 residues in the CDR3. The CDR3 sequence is CASSLPGRIAGTEAFF. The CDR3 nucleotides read TGTGCCAGCAGTTTACCCGGGCGGATTGCAGGCACTGAAGCTTTCTTT. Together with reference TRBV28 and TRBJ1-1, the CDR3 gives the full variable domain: DVKVTQSSRYLVKRTGEKVFLECVQDMDHENMFWYRQDPGLGLRLIYFSYDVKMKEKGDIPEGYSVSREKKERFSLILESASTNQTSMYLCASSLPGRIAGTEAFFGQGTRLTVV.

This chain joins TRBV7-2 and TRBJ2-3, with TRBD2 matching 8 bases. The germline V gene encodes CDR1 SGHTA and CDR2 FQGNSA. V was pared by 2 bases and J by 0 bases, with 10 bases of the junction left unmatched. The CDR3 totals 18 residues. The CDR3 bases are TGTGCCAGCAGCTTAAGTAGCGGGGCGCCCACTAGCACAGATACGCAGTATTTT. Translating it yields CASSLSSGAPTSTDTQYF.

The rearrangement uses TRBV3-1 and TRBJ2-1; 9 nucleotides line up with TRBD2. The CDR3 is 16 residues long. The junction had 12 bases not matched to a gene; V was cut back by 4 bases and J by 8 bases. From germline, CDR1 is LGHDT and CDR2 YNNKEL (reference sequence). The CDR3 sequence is CASSPGRTSAGDEQFF. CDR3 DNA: TGTGCCAGCAGCCCCGGTCGGACTAGCGCCGGGGATGAGCAGTTCTTC.

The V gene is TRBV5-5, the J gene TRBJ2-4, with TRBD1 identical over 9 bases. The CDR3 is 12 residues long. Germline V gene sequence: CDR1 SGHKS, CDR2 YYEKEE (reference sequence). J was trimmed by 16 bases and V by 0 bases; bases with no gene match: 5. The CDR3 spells CASSLAGTGHYF. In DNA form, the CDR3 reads TGTGCCAGCAGCTTGGCCGGGACAGGGCACTACTTC.

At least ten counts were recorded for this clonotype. The CDR3 coding sequence is TGCAGTGCTAGAGATTTCGCAGATACGCAGTATTTT. This sequence encodes CSARDFADTQYF. V is TRBV20-1 and J is TRBJ2-3; D uncertain. The V gene lost 0 bases and the J gene lost 4 bases, with 5 bases spanning the gap. From germline, CDR1 is DFQATT and CDR2 SNEGSKA (reference sequence). The CDR3 loop spans 12 amino acids.

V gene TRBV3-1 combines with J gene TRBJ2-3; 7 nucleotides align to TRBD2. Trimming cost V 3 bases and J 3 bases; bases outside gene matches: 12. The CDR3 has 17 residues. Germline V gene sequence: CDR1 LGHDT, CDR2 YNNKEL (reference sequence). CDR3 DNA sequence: TGTGCCAGCAGCCAGCAGGCGGGAGAGGGATATACAGATACGCAGTATTTT. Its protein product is CASSQQAGEGYTDTQYF.

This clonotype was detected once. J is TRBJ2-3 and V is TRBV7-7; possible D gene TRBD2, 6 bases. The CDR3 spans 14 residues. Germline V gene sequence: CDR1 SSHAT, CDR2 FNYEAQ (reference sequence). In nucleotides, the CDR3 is TGTACTAGCAGCTCACACCTCCTCACAGATACGCAGTATTTT. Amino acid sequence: CTSSSHLLTDTQYF.

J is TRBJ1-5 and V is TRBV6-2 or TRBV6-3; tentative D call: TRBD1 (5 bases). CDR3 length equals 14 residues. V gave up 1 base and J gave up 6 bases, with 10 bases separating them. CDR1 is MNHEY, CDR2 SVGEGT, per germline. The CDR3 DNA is TGTGCCAGCAGTTACTTCGGGGGGGGTCAGCCCCAGCATTTT. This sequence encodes CASSYFGGGQPQHF.

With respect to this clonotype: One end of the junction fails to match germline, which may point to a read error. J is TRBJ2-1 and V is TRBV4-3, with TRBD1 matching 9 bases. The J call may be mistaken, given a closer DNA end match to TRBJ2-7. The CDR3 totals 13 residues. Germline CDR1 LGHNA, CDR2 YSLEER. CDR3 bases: TGCACCAGCAGCTGGGACAGGGACCACGAGCAGTACTTC. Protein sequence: CTSSWDRDHEQYF.

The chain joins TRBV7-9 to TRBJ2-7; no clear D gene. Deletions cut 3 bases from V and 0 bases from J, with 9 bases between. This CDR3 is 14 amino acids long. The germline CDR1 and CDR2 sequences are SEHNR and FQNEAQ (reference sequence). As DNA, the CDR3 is TGTGCCAGCAGCTTTACGTCTAACTCCTACGAGCAGTACTTC. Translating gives CASSFTSNSYEQYF.

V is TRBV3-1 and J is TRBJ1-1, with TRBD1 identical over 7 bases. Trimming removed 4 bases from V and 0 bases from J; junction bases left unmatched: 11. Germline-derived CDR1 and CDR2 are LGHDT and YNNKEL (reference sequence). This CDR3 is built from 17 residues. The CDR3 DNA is TGTGCCAGCAGCCCCGAGGGACAGCTCCCCTTGAACACTGAAGCTTTCTTT. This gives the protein CASSPEGQLPLNTEAFF.

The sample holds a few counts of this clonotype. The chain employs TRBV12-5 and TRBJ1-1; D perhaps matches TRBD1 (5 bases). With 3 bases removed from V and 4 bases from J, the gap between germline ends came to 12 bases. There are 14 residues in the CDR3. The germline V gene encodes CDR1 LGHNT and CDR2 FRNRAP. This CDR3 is CASGLDSWTTEAFF. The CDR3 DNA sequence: TGTGCTAGTGGTTTAGACAGTTGGACCACTGAAGCTTTCTTT.

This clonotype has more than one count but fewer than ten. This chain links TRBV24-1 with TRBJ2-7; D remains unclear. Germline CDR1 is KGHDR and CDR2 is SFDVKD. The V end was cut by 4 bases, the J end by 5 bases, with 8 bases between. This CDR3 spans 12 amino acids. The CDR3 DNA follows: TGTGCCACCAGTGACCAGACAAACGAGCAGTACTTC. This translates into CATSDQTNEQYF.